Sequencing of this TCR beta chain was carried out in a study of beta chain features in type 1 diabetes. Overall study findings and caveats: TCRB CDR3 length was moderately but significantly reduced in all four CD4+ subsets of Type 1 diabetes patients.

The V gene lost 6 bases and the J gene lost 6 bases, with 14 bases spanning the gap. This CDR3 region has 14 residues. CDR1 is SGHDN and CDR2 is FVKESK in the germline V gene. Sequencing targeted expressed TCRB transcripts, as all isolated RNA had been reverse transcribed. Measured with immunoSEQ multiplex PCR; TCRdb has only the in-frame clones, and not every one. The sample has 150,000 to 200,000 clones; roughly 7.1% are singletons. As for this clone: Its antigen remains unidentified.

Sample: central memory CD4+ T cells from blood. The receptor was derived from a woman in her 40s with type 1 diabetes. This chain connects TRBV14 to TRBJ2-2; the D gene is possibly TRBD2 (5 bases). Here the CDR3 reads CASSLSGRAGELFF. CDR3 coding DNA: TGTGCCAGCAGTCTCAGCGGAAGGGCCGGGGAGCTGTTTTTT.